Presented here are 26 T cell receptor beta chains from one specimen sequenced in a study of blood T cell repertoires in COVID-19. Assay used: immunoSEQ multiplex PCR; TCRdb lists only in-frame clones, some missing. The data show 400,000 to 500,000 clones, roughly 88% seen once. Specimen: PBMCs or T cells enriched from blood (not recorded which). All receptors come from a woman in her late teens or twenties who had been exposed to COVID-19.

V gene TRBV5-8 combines with J gene TRBJ1-4; 7 bases match TRBD1. Losses at the gene ends were 5 bases for V and 0 bases for J; bases not matched to a gene: 13. Germline CDR1 reads SGHTS; CDR2 reads YDEGEE. The CDR3 runs 18 residues. The CDR3 spells CASRGGQSSPATNEKLFF. The CDR3 DNA follows: TGTGCCAGCAGAGGGGGACAGTCGTCACCCGCAACTAATGAAAAACTGTTTTTT.

The chain recombines TRBV11-2 with TRBJ2-1, with 7 positions matching TRBD2. The J segment lost 0 bases and the V segment lost 0 bases, leaving 5 bases of the junction unmatched. The CDR3 runs to 17 residues. Germline V CDR1 and CDR2: SGHAT, FQNNGV. CDR3 nucleotide sequence: TGTGCCAGCAGCTTAGAGATAGCGGGCCCCTCCTACAATGAGCAGTTCTTC. This translates into CASSLEIAGPSYNEQFF.

In DNA, the CDR3 is TGTGCCAGCAGCAATGGACTAGCGGAATCCTACAATGAGCAGTTCTTC. Translated, it gives CASSNGLAESYNEQFF. The chain couples TRBV21-1 to TRBJ2-1; no DNA check was done on the table's D call, TRBD2. TRBV21-1 is a documented pseudogene. The CDR3 extends over 16 amino acids.

The chain joins TRBV19 to TRBJ2-1; D is unresolved. The CDR3 extends over 11 amino acids. The V gene's germline CDR1 is LNHDA and CDR2 SQIVND (reference sequence). Trimming shortened V by 5 bases and J by 10 bases, and 9 bases separated the two germline ends. In DNA, the CDR3 is TGTGCCAGTAGTTTCTATCGGGAGCAGTTCTTC. Residues: CASSFYREQFF.

The CDR3: CASSNEVRRYNEQFF. In nucleotides, the CDR3 is TGTGCCAGCAGTAACGAGGTCCGACGCTACAATGAGCAGTTCTTC. J is TRBJ2-1 and V is TRBV7-9, with unresolved D. Germline V gene lookup returns CDR1 SEHNR and CDR2 FQNEAQ (reference sequence). The V gene lost 6 bases and the J gene lost 3 bases, with 15 bases spanning the gap. This CDR3 has 15 amino acids.

In this sample, this clone turned up once. The CDR3 region has the DNA TGTGCCAGCAGTGATGGAGGTAGGCACTATGGCTACACCTTC. The encoded protein is CASSDGGRHYGYTF. The chain couples TRBV25-1 to TRBJ1-2; D gene uncertain. CDR1 is MGHDK, CDR2 SYGVNS, per germline. This CDR3 has 14 residues. V lost 3 bases and J 3 bases, leaving 11 bases between the germline ends.

The J gene is TRBJ1-6, the V gene TRBV18; 9 bases match TRBD1. Losses at the gene ends were 0 bases for V and 13 bases for J; bases not matched to a gene: 7. The CDR3 totals 15 residues. Germline CDR1 reads KGHSH; CDR2 reads LQKENI. The CDR3: CASSPPGQGLSPLHF. The CDR3 bases are TGTGCCAGCTCACCACCGGGACAGGGATTATCGCCCCTCCACTTT. Full variable domain (missing parts from reference TRBV18 and TRBJ1-6): NAGVMQNPRHLVRRRGQEARLRCSPMKGHSHVYWYRQLPEEGLKFMVYLQKENIIDESGMPKERFSAEFPKEGPSILRIQQVVRGDSAAYFCASSPPGQGLSPLHFGNGTRLTVT.

The genes are TRBV7-2 and TRBJ1-4, with 10 bases identical to TRBD1. With 3 bases clipped from V and 8 bases from J, the junction kept 6 bases outside the gene matches. In germline, CDR1 is SGHTA, CDR2 FQGNSA. This CDR3 is 15 amino acids long. This CDR3 is CASSFGGTGDEKLFF. The DNA of the CDR3 is TGTGCCAGCAGCTTCGGCGGGACAGGGGACGAAAAACTGTTTTTT.

The V gene is TRBV5-6, the J gene TRBJ2-2; tentatively, D is TRBD1 (6 bases). CDR1 and CDR2 (germline): SGHDT, YYEEEE. This CDR3 contains 14 residues. V lost 2 bases and J lost 6, with 11 bases in between. This chain's CDR3 is CASSFQGTPGELFF. In nucleotides, the CDR3 is TGTGCCAGCAGCTTCCAGGGGACCCCCGGGGAGCTGTTTTTT.

J is TRBJ1-2 and V is TRBV3-1 (or the pseudogene TRBV3-2), with TRBD1 identical over 8 bases. CDR1 LGHDT and CDR2 YNNKEL come from the germline V gene (reference sequence). The CDR3 has 15 amino acids. Germline trimming cut 0 bases from V and 7 bases from J; bases unmatched to any gene: 7. CDR3 bases: TGTGCCAGCAGCCAAGATAGACGCAGGGGGCCTGGCTACACCTTC. Its protein product is CASSQDRRRGPGYTF.

The rearrangement uses TRBV19 and TRBJ2-7; the D gene is possibly TRBD1 (6 bases). The CDR3 consists of 15 residues. Trimming took off 9 bases at V and 2 bases at J, with 20 bases between the two ends. Germline-derived CDR1 and CDR2 are LNHDA and SQIVND (reference sequence). CDR3 nucleotides: TGTGCCAGCGGAACTCAGCACCAGGGGACCTACGAGCAGTACTTC. Residues: CASGTQHQGTYEQYF. Based on the CDR3 plus reference TRBV19 and TRBJ2-7, the full variable domain is DGGITQSPKYLFRKEGQNVTLSCEQNLNHDAMYWYRQDPGQGLRLIYYSQIVNDFQKGDIAEGYSVSREKKESFPLTVTSAQKNPTAFYLCASGTQHQGTYEQYFGPGTRLTVT.

The chain carries TRBV7-2 and TRBJ2-7, with a possible D match to TRBD2 (5 bases). The CDR3 length is 14 residues. Trimming left V 3 bases short and J 0 bases short, with 9 bases between. Germline loops: CDR1 SGHTA, CDR2 FQGNSA. The CDR3 nucleotides are TGTGCCAGCAGCTTCGGAGCGGTCTCCTACGAGCAGTACTTC. Translating it yields CASSFGAVSYEQYF.

V gene TRBV5-5 combines with J gene TRBJ2-7, with TRBD2 identical over 10 bases. This CDR3 comprises 15 residues. The junction had 10 bases not matched to a gene; V was cut back by 4 bases and J by 6 bases. Germline V lookup: CDR1 SGHKS, CDR2 YYEKEE (reference sequence). CDR3 residues: CASSLSLLAGVEQYF. The CDR3 nucleotides are TGTGCCAGCAGCCTGTCACTCCTAGCGGGAGTCGAGCAGTACTTC.

The chain employs TRBV20-1 and TRBJ2-6; 8 nucleotides agree with TRBD2. This CDR3 comprises 16 residues. V was clipped by 3 bases and J by 0 bases; unmatched bases: 4. The V gene's germline CDR1 is DFQATT and CDR2 SNEGSKA (reference sequence). Written as DNA, the CDR3 is TGCAGTGCTAGTCGGGAGGGAATCTCTGGGGCCAACGTCCTGACTTTC. Translating gives CSASREGISGANVLTF.

J is TRBJ2-3 and V is TRBV28; 7 bases are shared with TRBD2. J lost 4 bases, V lost 3 bases, and 4 bases had no gene match. CDR1 and CDR2 from the germline V gene are MDHEN and SYDVKM. The CDR3 loop spans 14 amino acids. The CDR3 loop is CASSLGGEPDTQYF. DNA for the CDR3: TGTGCCAGCAGTTTGGGGGGGGAGCCAGATACGCAGTATTTT. Together with reference TRBV28 and TRBJ2-3, the CDR3 gives the full variable domain: DVKVTQSSRYLVKRTGEKVFLECVQDMDHENMFWYRQDPGLGLRLIYFSYDVKMKEKGDIPEGYSVSREKKERFSLILESASTNQTSMYLCASSLGGEPDTQYFGPGTRLTVL.

The J gene is TRBJ1-1, the V gene TRBV18; no firm D call. CDR1 is KGHSH and CDR2 is LQKENI in the germline V gene. The CDR3 covers 14 residues. V gave up 1 base and J gave up 7 bases, with 13 bases separating them. This chain's CDR3 is CASSPLSSGDEAFF. In DNA, the CDR3 is TGTGCCAGCTCACCACTATCAAGCGGCGATGAAGCTTTCTTT.

This rearrangement joins TRBV19 to TRBJ1-2; 10 positions agree with TRBD1. CDR1 LNHDA and CDR2 SQIVND come from the germline V gene (reference sequence). V lost 3 bases and J lost 8; bases outside the gene matches: 18. CDR3 length equals 18 residues. The CDR3 coding sequence is TGTGCCAGTAGTATGTCTGCGGAGACAGGGGGCCGAGTTGGGGGCTACACCTTC. This encodes CASSMSAETGGRVGGYTF.

The chain combines TRBV18 with TRBJ2-3, with TRBD2 identical over 9 bases. After removal of 4 bases from V and 1 base from J, the junction contained 3 bases not matched to a gene. CDR1 KGHSH and CDR2 LQKENI come from the germline V gene. The length of the CDR3 is 15 residues. Here the CDR3 reads CASSLSGGRTDTQYF. CDR3 sequence (DNA): TGTGCCAGCTCACTTAGCGGGGGTCGCACAGATACGCAGTATTTT.

This clone was seen a handful of times. V usage is TRBV4-2 and J usage is TRBJ1-5; 12 bases map to TRBD1. The germline V gene encodes CDR1 LGHNA and CDR2 YNFKEQ. There are 19 residues in the CDR3. V trimming: 1 base; J trimming: 4 bases; junction bases outside the gene matches: 11. CDR3 nucleotides: TGTGCCAGCAGCCAAGTTGAGGGACAGGGGGCTCTATGGAATCAGCCCCAGCATTTT. It specifies CASSQVEGQGALWNQPQHF.

This clone was detected only a few times. This chain uses TRBV6-5 with TRBJ2-3; 7 bases map to TRBD2. CDR1 and CDR2 (germline): MNHEY, SVGAGI. This CDR3 contains 16 residues. J gave up 0 bases and V 0 bases, and 3 bases lay outside the gene matches. DNA for the CDR3: TGTGCCAGCAGTTACTCGCGACTAGCAAGCACAGATACGCAGTATTTT. Translation gives CASSYSRLASTDTQYF.

The chain carries TRBV5-1 and TRBJ2-5, with 11 bases fitting TRBD2. The CDR3 has 14 amino acids. Germline lookup yields CDR1 SGHRS and CDR2 YFSETQ. J gave up 2 bases and V 8 bases, and 5 bases lay outside the gene matches. The CDR3 region has the DNA TGCGCCAGTCATAGCGGGGGGGAACAAGAGACCCAGTACTTC. Protein sequence: CASHSGGEQETQYF.

The rearrangement links TRBV7-9 to TRBJ1-1, with D uncertain. Trimming took off 2 bases at V and 8 bases at J, with 9 bases between the two ends. Looked up from germline, CDR1 is SEHNR and CDR2 is FQNEAQ (reference sequence). The CDR3 length is 12 residues. This CDR3 is CASSLKNKEAFF. The CDR3 DNA reads as TGTGCCAGCAGCTTAAAGAACAAGGAAGCTTTCTTT.

This clone turned up a few times. The rearrangement joins TRBV30 to TRBJ1-6, with D maybe TRBD1 (6 bases). Trimming stripped 4 bases from V and 13 bases from J, with 20 bases between. Germline V gives CDR1 GTSNPN, CDR2 SVGIG (reference sequence). The CDR3 has 14 amino acids. The CDR3 DNA sequence: TGTGCCTGGACCCCGGGCAGGGGAAAGTTGCCCCTCCACTTT. The encoded protein is CAWTPGRGKLPLHF.

The genes are TRBV6-1 and TRBJ2-7; maybe TRBD1 (5 bases). The CDR3 has 16 residues. V lost 1 base, J lost 4 bases, and 17 bases lay in between. The germline V gene encodes CDR1 MNHNS and CDR2 SASEGT. CDR3 region: CASSEEVDSSMYEQYF. The CDR3 nucleotides read TGTGCCAGCAGTGAAGAAGTAGACAGTAGTATGTACGAGCAGTACTTC.

This clone was seen just once. V gene TRBV10-1 combines with J gene TRBJ1-4; TRBD1 might be the D (6 bases). The CDR3 is 16 amino acids. CDR1 is WNHNN, CDR2 SYGVQD, per germline (reference sequence). V gave up 0 bases and J gave up 3 bases, with 11 bases separating them. The CDR3: CASSESMDSANEKLFF. CDR3 nucleotides: TGCGCCAGCAGTGAGTCCATGGACAGCGCTAATGAAAAACTGTTTTTT.

The chain carries TRBV28 and TRBJ2-1; TRBD2 matches at 13 bases. The CDR3 runs 14 residues. Germline assignment: CDR1 MDHEN and CDR2 SYDVKM. Trimming at V came to 6 bases and at J to 8 bases, leaving 4 bases not matched to a gene. CDR3 sequence reads: CASRGTSGTYEQFF. CDR3 sequence (DNA): TGTGCCAGCAGGGGGACTAGCGGGACCTATGAGCAGTTCTTC.